This passage covers 5 T cell receptor beta chains from one sample sequenced in a study of PD-1 blockade in classical Hodgkin lymphoma (dated by TCRdb to 2019 to 2021). This specimen's time point label, per the study, means: newly diagnosed, previously untreated cHL patient sample. Using a Miltenyi CD4+ T cell isolation kit, CD4+ T cells were purified from thawed PBMCs through magnetic negative selection. Library preparation was by the immunoSEQ multiplex PCR assay. TCRdb obtained this table from immuneACCESS and retained in-frame rearrangements with V and J assigned. These tables miss some clones; where compared with another copy, unresolved V genes account for less than half of the shortfall, and the remainder is unexplained. This sample is represented by over 25,000 clones; 89% of them were singletons. The ten largest clones capture more than 0.35% of the sample. The source material was CD4+ T cells from blood. These receptor sequences come from a human donor with classical Hodgkin lymphoma.

The rearrangement links TRBV6-1 to TRBJ2-2; D is unresolved. This CDR3 is 13 amino acids long. V lost 4 bases, J lost 5 bases, and 8 bases lay in between. Germline CDR1 MNHNS, CDR2 SASEGT. The CDR3 region has the DNA TGTGCCAGCAGTGGCGTCCGGACCGGGGAGCTGTTTTTT. It is translated as CASSGVRTGELFF.

This clone was detected only a few times. This chain links TRBV7-9 with TRBJ1-1; D ambiguous. Trimming shortened V by 5 bases and J by 4 bases, and 8 bases separated the two germline ends. CDR3 length: 12 residues. The V gene's germline CDR1 is SEHNR and CDR2 FQNEAQ (reference sequence). The CDR3 here is CASSPGFTEAFF. CDR3 nucleotide sequence: TGTGCCAGCAGCCCGGGGTTCACTGAAGCTTTCTTT.

The V gene is TRBV2, the J gene TRBJ2-3; TRBD1 matches 7 bases. This CDR3 is built from 14 residues. V lost 7 bases and J lost 0; bases outside the gene matches: 4. Germline V gene lookup returns CDR1 SNHLY and CDR2 FYNNEI. The CDR3 reads CASTPQGSTDTQYF. The CDR3 coding sequence is TGTGCCAGCACCCCACAGGGGAGCACAGATACGCAGTATTTT.

The chain is built from TRBV5-1 and TRBJ2-3; 8 bases are a match to TRBD1. Trimming cost V 4 bases and J 4 bases; bases outside gene matches: 2. The CDR3 runs to 13 residues. Germline values: CDR1 SGHRS, CDR2 YFSETQ. CDR3 DNA sequence: TGCGCCAGCAGCGGACAGGGAGCAGATACGCAGTATTTT. It encodes CASSGQGADTQYF.

The sample holds one count of this clone. This sequence joins TRBV7-2 and TRBJ1-1; 7 bases fit TRBD1. The ends lost 10 bases at V and 1 base at J; junction bases unmatched: 6. This CDR3 comprises 13 residues. CDR1 and CDR2 from the germline V gene are SGHTA and FQGNSA. CDR3 in amino acids: CANGQATNTEAFF. The DNA for the CDR3 is TGTGCCAACGGACAGGCAACGAACACTGAAGCTTTCTTT.